This T cell receptor beta chain was recorded in a study of blood T cell repertoires in COVID-19. Study-wide background: The cDNA or gDNA used as material had been derived from T cells, B-cell-depleted T cells, or PBMCs.

CDR3 length: 16 amino acids. Germline CDR1 is SQVTM and CDR2 is ANQGSEA. After removal of 8 bases from V and 6 bases from J, the junction contained 16 bases not matched to a gene. The method was immunoSEQ multiplex PCR; TCRdb's version includes in-frame clones alone and lacks a portion of them. The repertoire holds roughly 300,000 clones, about 88% seen once, with approximately 0.93% in the top ten. The sequence derives from a woman aged 25-40 years who had recovered from COVID-19. Sample: PBMCs or T cells enriched from blood (not recorded which). The rearrangement joins TRBV29-1 to TRBJ1-2, with 12 positions matching TRBD1. CDR3 region: CSTTPSGQGAIDGYTF. Here the CDR3 DNA reads TGCAGCACCACACCGTCGGGACAGGGGGCGATTGATGGCTACACCTTC. Supplemented by reference TRBV29-1 and TRBJ1-2, the full variable domain reads SAVISQKPSRDICQRGTSLTIQCQVDSQVTMMFWYRQQPGQSLTLIATANQGSEATYESGFVIDKFPISRPNLTFSTLTVSNMSPEDSSIYLCSTTPSGQGAIDGYTFGSGTRLTVV.